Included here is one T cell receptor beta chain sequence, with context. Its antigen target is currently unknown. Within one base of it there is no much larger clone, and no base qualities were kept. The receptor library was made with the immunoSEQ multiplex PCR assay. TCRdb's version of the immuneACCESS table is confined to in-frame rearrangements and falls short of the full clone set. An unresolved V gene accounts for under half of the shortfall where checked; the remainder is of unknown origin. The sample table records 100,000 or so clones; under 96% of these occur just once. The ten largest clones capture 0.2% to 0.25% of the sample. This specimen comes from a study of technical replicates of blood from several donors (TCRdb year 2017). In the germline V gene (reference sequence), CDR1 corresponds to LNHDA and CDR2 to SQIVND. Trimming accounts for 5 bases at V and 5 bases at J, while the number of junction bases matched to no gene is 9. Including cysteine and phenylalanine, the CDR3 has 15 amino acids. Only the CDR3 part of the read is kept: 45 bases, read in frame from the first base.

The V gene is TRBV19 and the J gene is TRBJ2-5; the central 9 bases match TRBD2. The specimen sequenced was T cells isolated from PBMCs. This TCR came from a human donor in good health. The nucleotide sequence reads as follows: TGTGCCAGTAGTCCTCGGACTAGCGTCGGTGAGACCCAGTACTTC. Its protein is CASSPRTSVGETQYF.